A selection of T cell receptor beta chains follows, all from one sample in a study of human T cells and chemical hapten exposure. TCRdb used MiXCR to reprocess the RACE reads, holding one entry per CDR3 protein. This table has around 330,000 distinct CDR3 sequences, 5.5% appearing once. Specimen: whole blood, collected in connection with sensitization to the hapten diphenylcyclopropenone (DPC). These receptors all come from a woman aged 18-30 years with alopecia areata. Some clones in this sample may be carry-over from other donors' samples. Both conserved end residues are part of each CDR3. A D gene is named only where the DNA matches it firmly. Not all rows give a size; the values are once, few, many and, for expanded clones, a class.

CDR3 protein: CASSYHKGGKNIQYF; CDR3 DNA: TGTGCCAGCAGTTACCATAAAGGAGGCAAAAACATTCAGTACTTC; clone size: many; D gene: .; J gene: TRBJ2-4; V gene: TRBV6-6
CDR3 protein: CASSLAGGRAADTQYF; CDR3 DNA: TGTGCCAGCAGCTTAGCGGGGGGGCGAGCGGCAGATACGCAGTATTTT; clone size: few; D gene: .; J gene: TRBJ2-3; V gene: TRBV7-2
CDR3 protein: CASTPRTGGQETQYF; CDR3 DNA: TGTGCCAGTACCCCCAGGACAGGGGGACAGGAGACCCAGTACTTC; clone size: .; D gene: TRBD1; J gene: TRBJ2-5; V gene: TRBV19
CDR3 protein: CSVGDDSPEAFF; CDR3 DNA: TGCAGCGTTGGAGACGACAGCCCTGAAGCTTTCTTT; clone size: .; D gene: .; J gene: TRBJ1-1; V gene: TRBV29-1
CDR3 protein: CSARAAGRLTDTQYF; CDR3 DNA: TGCAGTGCTAGAGCTGCCGGGCGACTCACAGATACGCAGTATTTT; clone size: many; D gene: .; J gene: TRBJ2-3; V gene: TRBV20-1
CDR3 protein: CASRRSVLATEAFF; CDR3 DNA: TGTGCCAGCAGGCGCTCGGTGTTGGCGACTGAAGCTTTCTTT; clone size: few; D gene: .; J gene: TRBJ1-1; V gene: TRBV2
CDR3 protein: CASSLRGQGMTQYF; CDR3 DNA: TGTGCCAGCAGTTTAAGGGGACAGGGAATGACCCAGTACTTC; clone size: many; D gene: TRBD1; J gene: TRBJ2-5; V gene: TRBV6-5
CDR3 protein: CASSLARKGTEAFF; CDR3 DNA: TGTGCCAGCAGCTTAGCGCGTAAGGGAACTGAAGCTTTCTTT; clone size: .; D gene: .; J gene: TRBJ1-1; V gene: TRBV7-9
CDR3 protein: CASGIGNTGELFF; CDR3 DNA: TGTGCCAGCGGTATTGGCAACACCGGGGAGCTGTTTTTT; clone size: .; D gene: .; J gene: TRBJ2-2; V gene: TRBV6-5
CDR3 protein: CASSLGFPNQPQHF; CDR3 DNA: TGTGCCAGCAGTCTCGGCTTCCCGAATCAGCCCCAGCATTTT; clone size: many; D gene: .; J gene: TRBJ1-5; V gene: TRBV12-3/TRBV12-4
CDR3 protein: CAISRGTGNTEAFF; CDR3 DNA: TGTGCCATTTCTAGAGGGACAGGAAACACTGAAGCTTTCTTT; clone size: many; D gene: TRBD1; J gene: TRBJ1-1; V gene: TRBV6-2/TRBV6-3
CDR3 protein: CASSEDWNYGYTF; CDR3 DNA: TGTGCCAGCAGCGAGGACTGGAACTATGGCTACACCTTC; clone size: .; D gene: .; J gene: TRBJ1-2; V gene: TRBV27
CDR3 protein: CASGATSNQPQHF; CDR3 DNA: TGTGCCAGCGGGGCAACTAGCAATCAGCCCCAGCATTTT; clone size: many; D gene: .; J gene: TRBJ1-5; V gene: TRBV12-3/TRBV12-4
CDR3 protein: CSATRDRLNTEAFF; CDR3 DNA: TGCAGTGCTACTCGGGACAGACTGAACACTGAAGCTTTCTTT; clone size: few; D gene: TRBD1; J gene: TRBJ1-1; V gene: TRBV20-1
CDR3 protein: CASSLASWGNPSTDTQYF; CDR3 DNA: TGTGCCAGCAGCTTAGCGTCGTGGGGCAACCCTAGCACAGATACGCAGTATTTT; clone size: .; D gene: .; J gene: TRBJ2-3; V gene: TRBV11-3
CDR3 protein: CASSLSQMNTEAFF; CDR3 DNA: TGTGCCAGCAGTTTGAGTCAGATGAACACTGAAGCTTTCTTT; clone size: few; D gene: .; J gene: TRBJ1-1; V gene: TRBV12-3/TRBV12-4
CDR3 protein: CAISRTENYEQYF; CDR3 DNA: TGTGCCATCAGCAGGACAGAGAACTACGAGCAGTACTTC; clone size: many; D gene: .; J gene: TRBJ2-7; V gene: TRBV10-3
CDR3 protein: CASSLGLGSPLHF; CDR3 DNA: TGTGCCAGCAGCTTGGGGTTGGGTTCACCCCTCCACTTT; clone size: many; D gene: .; J gene: TRBJ1-6; V gene: TRBV7-8
CDR3 protein: CDSSPAKTSGGAADTQYF; CDR3 DNA: TGTGACAGCAGCCCCGCAAAGACTAGCGGGGGGGCGGCAGATACGCAGTATTTT; clone size: .; D gene: TRBD2; J gene: TRBJ2-3; V gene: TRBV3-1
CDR3 protein: CSARVQGARDEQFF; CDR3 DNA: TGCAGTGCTAGAGTACAGGGGGCGCGCGATGAGCAGTTCTTC; clone size: .; D gene: TRBD1; J gene: TRBJ2-1; V gene: TRBV20-1
CDR3 protein: CASSPGTGGWINTEAFF; CDR3 DNA: TGTGCCAGCTCACCAGGGACAGGGGGTTGGATAAACACTGAAGCTTTCTTT; clone size: few; D gene: TRBD1; J gene: TRBJ1-1; V gene: TRBV18
CDR3 protein: CASSQMASVSNEQFF; CDR3 DNA: TGTGCCAGCAGCCAAATGGCTAGCGTATCTAATGAGCAGTTCTTC; clone size: many; D gene: .; J gene: TRBJ2-1; V gene: TRBV3-1
CDR3 protein: CASSQPGTGSYEQYF; CDR3 DNA: TGTGCCAGCAGCCAACCCGGGACAGGTTCCTACGAGCAGTACTTC; clone size: few; D gene: TRBD1; J gene: TRBJ2-7; V gene: TRBV3-1
CDR3 protein: CASSQTDRGGQPQHF; CDR3 DNA: TGTGCCAGCAGCCAAACGGACAGGGGTGGTCAGCCCCAGCATTTT; clone size: few; D gene: TRBD1; J gene: TRBJ1-5; V gene: TRBV7-2
CDR3 protein: CASALVHQGTGELFF; CDR3 DNA: TGCGCCAGCGCCCTCGTACACCAGGGGACCGGGGAGCTGTTTTTT; clone size: many; D gene: .; J gene: TRBJ2-2; V gene: TRBV5-1
CDR3 protein: CASSPGAGGASRPPSGNTIYF; CDR3 DNA: TGTGCCAGCAGCCCAGGTGCAGGGGGCGCTTCCCGTCCCCCCTCTGGAAACACCATATATTTT; clone size: many; D gene: TRBD1; J gene: TRBJ1-3; V gene: TRBV7-2
CDR3 protein: CASSLNPESTVGSGANVLTF; CDR3 DNA: TGTGCCAGCAGTTTAAACCCAGAATCTACGGTAGGCTCTGGGGCCAACGTCCTGACTTTC; clone size: few; D gene: .; J gene: TRBJ2-6; V gene: TRBV28
CDR3 protein: CASRPPVYEGMNTIYF; CDR3 DNA: TGTGCCAGCAGGCCCCCGGTTTATGAGGGCATGAACACCATATATTTT; clone size: few; D gene: .; J gene: TRBJ1-3; V gene: TRBV28
CDR3 protein: CASSQLWEESYGYTF; CDR3 DNA: TGCGCCAGCAGCCAATTGTGGGAAGAATCCTATGGCTACACCTTC; clone size: many; D gene: .; J gene: TRBJ1-2; V gene: TRBV4-3
CDR3 protein: CASSRTGQETDTQYF; CDR3 DNA: TGTGCCAGCTCACGGACGGGACAGGAAACAGATACGCAGTATTTT; clone size: .; D gene: TRBD1; J gene: TRBJ2-3; V gene: TRBV18
CDR3 protein: CASSVVDGELFF; CDR3 DNA: TGTGCCAGCAGCGTAGTGGACGGGGAGCTGTTTTTT; clone size: many; D gene: .; J gene: TRBJ2-2; V gene: TRBV9
CDR3 protein: CASSLGKTLSSYEQYF; CDR3 DNA: TGCGCCAGCAGCCTGGGCAAAACTCTGAGCTCCTACGAGCAGTACTTC; clone size: few; D gene: .; J gene: TRBJ2-7; V gene: TRBV4-3
CDR3 protein: CASSFPDSNQPQHF; CDR3 DNA: TGTGCCAGCAGTTTCCCAGATAGCAATCAGCCCCAGCATTTT; clone size: few; D gene: .; J gene: TRBJ1-5; V gene: TRBV28
CDR3 protein: CASSLAGGWAGDTQYF; CDR3 DNA: TGTGCCAGCAGCTTAGCGGGTGGTTGGGCGGGAGATACGCAGTATTTT; clone size: many; D gene: .; J gene: TRBJ2-3; V gene: TRBV7-8
CDR3 protein: CASSYSVGSGELFF; CDR3 DNA: TGTGCCAGCAGTTACTCGGTCGGGAGCGGGGAGCTGTTTTTT; clone size: .; D gene: .; J gene: TRBJ2-2; V gene: TRBV6-5
CDR3 protein: CSARAGESTDTQYF; CDR3 DNA: TGCAGTGCTAGGGCAGGGGAAAGCACAGATACGCAGTATTTT; clone size: few; D gene: .; J gene: TRBJ2-3; V gene: TRBV20-1
CDR3 protein: CASSLGVETYGYTF; CDR3 DNA: TGTGCCAGCAGCTTAGGTGTCGAGACTTATGGCTACACCTTC; clone size: few; D gene: .; J gene: TRBJ1-2; V gene: TRBV7-8
CDR3 protein: CATSRDDLTLHF; CDR3 DNA: TGTGCCACCAGCAGAGATGACCTGACCCTCCACTTT; clone size: few; D gene: .; J gene: TRBJ1-6; V gene: TRBV15
CDR3 protein: CASSWTSGAAEQYF; CDR3 DNA: TGTGCCAGCAGTTGGACTAGCGGGGCTGCCGAGCAGTACTTC; clone size: many; D gene: TRBD2; J gene: TRBJ2-7; V gene: TRBV2
CDR3 protein: CASSRDNGRNEKLFF; CDR3 DNA: TGTGCCAGCAGTAGGGATAATGGGCGGAATGAAAAACTGTTTTTT; clone size: many; D gene: .; J gene: TRBJ1-4; V gene: TRBV6-5
CDR3 protein: CASSFVRAGDSPLHF; CDR3 DNA: TGTGCCAGCAGCTTTGTCAGGGCGGGTGATTCACCCCTCCACTTT; clone size: few; D gene: .; J gene: TRBJ1-6; V gene: TRBV5-6
CDR3 protein: CASSQIYSPNQPQHF; CDR3 DNA: TGTGCCAGCAGCCAAATCTACAGCCCCAATCAGCCCCAGCATTTT; clone size: .; D gene: .; J gene: TRBJ1-5; V gene: TRBV3-1
CDR3 protein: CASRISGSTDTQYF; CDR3 DNA: TGTGCCAGCAGGATCTCCGGAAGCACAGATACGCAGTATTTT; clone size: few; D gene: .; J gene: TRBJ2-3; V gene: TRBV6-5
CDR3 protein: CASSLPGEETQYF; CDR3 DNA: TGTGCCAGCAGTTTGCCAGGGGAAGAGACCCAGTACTTC; clone size: .; D gene: .; J gene: TRBJ2-5; V gene: TRBV28
CDR3 protein: CSVDSGWNTEAFF; CDR3 DNA: TGCAGCGTTGACAGTGGATGGAACACTGAAGCTTTCTTT; clone size: many; D gene: .; J gene: TRBJ1-1; V gene: TRBV29-1
CDR3 protein: CSARATDRAPTYEQYF; CDR3 DNA: TGCAGTGCTAGAGCCACGGACAGGGCTCCCACCTACGAGCAGTACTTC; clone size: few; D gene: TRBD1; J gene: TRBJ2-7; V gene: TRBV20-1